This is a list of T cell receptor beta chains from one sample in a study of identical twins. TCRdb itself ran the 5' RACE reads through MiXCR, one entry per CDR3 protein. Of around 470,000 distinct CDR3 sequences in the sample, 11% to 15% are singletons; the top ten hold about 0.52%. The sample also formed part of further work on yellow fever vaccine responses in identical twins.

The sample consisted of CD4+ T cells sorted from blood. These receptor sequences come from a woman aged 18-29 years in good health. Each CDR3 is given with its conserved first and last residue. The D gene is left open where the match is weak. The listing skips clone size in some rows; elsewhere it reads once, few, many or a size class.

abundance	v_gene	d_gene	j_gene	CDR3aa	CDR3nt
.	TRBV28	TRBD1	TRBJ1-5	CASSLNRGGSNQPQHF	TGTGCCAGCAGTTTGAACAGGGGGGGAAGCAATCAGCCCCAGCATTTT
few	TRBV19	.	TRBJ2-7	CASSRGNGYEQYF	TGTGCCAGTAGTCGAGGGAATGGGTACGAGCAGTACTTC
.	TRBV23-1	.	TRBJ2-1	CASSLVPEGSYNEQFF	TGCGCCAGCAGTCTAGTCCCGGAGGGCTCCTACAATGAGCAGTTCTTC
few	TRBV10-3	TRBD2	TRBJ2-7	CAISTSGGANEQYF	TGTGCCATCAGTACGAGCGGGGGGGCCAACGAGCAGTACTTC
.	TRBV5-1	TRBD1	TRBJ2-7	CASSWRGDRGNEQYF	TGCGCCAGCAGCTGGCGTGGTGACAGGGGCAACGAGCAGTACTTC
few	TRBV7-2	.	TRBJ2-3	CASSLVGSKSSTDTQYF	TGTGCCAGCAGCTTAGTGGGCAGCAAATCTTCCACAGATACGCAGTATTTT
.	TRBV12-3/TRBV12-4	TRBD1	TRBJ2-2	CASRNRGLAGELFF	TGTGCCAGCAGAAACAGGGGGCTCGCCGGGGAGCTGTTTTTT
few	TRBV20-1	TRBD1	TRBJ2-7	CSARDRGLTYEQYF	TGCAGTGCTAGGGACAGGGGGCTCACCTACGAGCAGTACTTC
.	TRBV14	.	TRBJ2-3	CASSQDMVTDTQYF	TGTGCCAGCAGCCAAGATATGGTAACAGATACGCAGTATTTT
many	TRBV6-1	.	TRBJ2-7	CASRPGQSYEQYF	TGTGCCAGCAGGCCGGGACAATCCTACGAGCAGTACTTC
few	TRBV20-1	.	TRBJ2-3	CSARDLSGRRNTQYF	TGCAGTGCTAGAGATCTGTCGGGGAGACGGAATACGCAGTATTTT
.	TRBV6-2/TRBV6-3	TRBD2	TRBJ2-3	CASRPSGTSGTDTQYF	TGTGCCAGCAGACCTTCCGGGACTAGCGGCACAGATACGCAGTATTTT
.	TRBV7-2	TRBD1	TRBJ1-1	CASSGTGGWTEAFF	TGTGCCAGCAGTGGGACAGGGGGCTGGACTGAAGCTTTCTTT